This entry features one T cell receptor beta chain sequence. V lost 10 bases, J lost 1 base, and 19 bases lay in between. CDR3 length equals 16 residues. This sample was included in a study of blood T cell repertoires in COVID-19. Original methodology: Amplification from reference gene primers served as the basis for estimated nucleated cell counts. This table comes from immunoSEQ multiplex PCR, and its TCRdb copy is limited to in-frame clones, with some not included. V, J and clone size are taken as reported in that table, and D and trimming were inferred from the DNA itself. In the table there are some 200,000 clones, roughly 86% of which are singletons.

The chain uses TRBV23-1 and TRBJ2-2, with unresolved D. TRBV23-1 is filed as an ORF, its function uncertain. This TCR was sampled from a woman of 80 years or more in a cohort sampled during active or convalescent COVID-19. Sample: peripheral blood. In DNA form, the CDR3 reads TGCGCCAACAGAGAACTAAGTAATTTGAACACCGGGGAGCTGTTTTTT. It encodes CANRELSNLNTGELFF.